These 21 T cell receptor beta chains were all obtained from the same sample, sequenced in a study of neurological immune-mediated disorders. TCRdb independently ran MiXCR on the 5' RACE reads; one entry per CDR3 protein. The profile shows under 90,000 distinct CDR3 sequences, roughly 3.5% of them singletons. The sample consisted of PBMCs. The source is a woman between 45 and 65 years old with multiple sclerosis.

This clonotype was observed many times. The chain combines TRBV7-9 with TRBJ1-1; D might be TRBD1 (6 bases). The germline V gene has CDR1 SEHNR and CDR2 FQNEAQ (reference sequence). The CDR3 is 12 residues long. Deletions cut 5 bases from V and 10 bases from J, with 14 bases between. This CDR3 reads CASSREQGRAFF. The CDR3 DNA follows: TGTGCCAGCAGCCGCGAACAGGGCAGAGCTTTCTTT.

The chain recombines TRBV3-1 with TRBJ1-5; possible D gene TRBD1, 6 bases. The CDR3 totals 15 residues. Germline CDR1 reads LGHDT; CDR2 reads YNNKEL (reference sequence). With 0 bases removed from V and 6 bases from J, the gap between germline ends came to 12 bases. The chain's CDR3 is CASSQDPGVGQPQHF. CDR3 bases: TGTGCCAGCAGCCAAGATCCAGGGGTAGGTCAGCCCCAGCATTTT.

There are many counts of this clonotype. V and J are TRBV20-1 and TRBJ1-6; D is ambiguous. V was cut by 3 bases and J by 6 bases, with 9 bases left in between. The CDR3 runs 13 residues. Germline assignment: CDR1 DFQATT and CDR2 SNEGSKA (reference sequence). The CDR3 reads CSASRASNSPLHF. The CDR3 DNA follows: TGCAGTGCTAGTAGGGCAAGTAATTCACCCCTCCACTTT.

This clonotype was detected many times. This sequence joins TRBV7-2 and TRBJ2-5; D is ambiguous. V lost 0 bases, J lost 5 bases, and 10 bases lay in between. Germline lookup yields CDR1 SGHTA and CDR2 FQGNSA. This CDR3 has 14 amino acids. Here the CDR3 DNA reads TGTGCCAGCAGCTTAGCGACTGGAAGGGAGACCCAGTACTTC. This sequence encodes CASSLATGRETQYF.

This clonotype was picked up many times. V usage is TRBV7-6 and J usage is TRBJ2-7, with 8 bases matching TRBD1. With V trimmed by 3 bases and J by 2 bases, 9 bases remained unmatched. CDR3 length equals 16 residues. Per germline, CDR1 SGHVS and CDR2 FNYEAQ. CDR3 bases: TGTGCCAGCAGCTTCCCTCAGACGACAGGGGCCTACGAGCAGTACTTC. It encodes CASSFPQTTGAYEQYF.

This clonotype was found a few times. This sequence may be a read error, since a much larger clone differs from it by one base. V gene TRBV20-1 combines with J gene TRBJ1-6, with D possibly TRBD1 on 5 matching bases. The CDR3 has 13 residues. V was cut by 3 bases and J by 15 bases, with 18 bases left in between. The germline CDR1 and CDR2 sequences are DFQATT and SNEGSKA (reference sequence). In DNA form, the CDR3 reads TGCAGTGCTAGGCTATTATCGATAGGACACCTCCACTTT. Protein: CSARLLSIGHLHF.

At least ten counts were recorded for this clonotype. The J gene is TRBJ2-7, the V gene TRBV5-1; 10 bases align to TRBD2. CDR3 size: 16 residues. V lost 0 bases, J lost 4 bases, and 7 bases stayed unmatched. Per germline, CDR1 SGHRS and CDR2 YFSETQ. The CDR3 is CASSLGATSGEYEQYF. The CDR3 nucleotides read TGCGCCAGCAGCTTGGGGGCAACTAGCGGGGAGTACGAGCAGTACTTC. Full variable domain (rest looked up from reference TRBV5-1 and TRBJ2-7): KAGVTQTPRYLIKTRGQQVTLSCSPISGHRSVSWYQQTPGQGLQFLFEYFSETQRNKGNFPGRFSGRQFSNSRSEMNVSTLELGDSALYLCASSLGATSGEYEQYFGPGTRLTVT.

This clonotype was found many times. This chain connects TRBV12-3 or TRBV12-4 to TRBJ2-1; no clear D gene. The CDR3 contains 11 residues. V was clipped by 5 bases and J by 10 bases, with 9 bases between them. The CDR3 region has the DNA TGTGCCAGCAGTCTCCAGCGAGAGCAGTTCTTC. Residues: CASSLQREQFF.

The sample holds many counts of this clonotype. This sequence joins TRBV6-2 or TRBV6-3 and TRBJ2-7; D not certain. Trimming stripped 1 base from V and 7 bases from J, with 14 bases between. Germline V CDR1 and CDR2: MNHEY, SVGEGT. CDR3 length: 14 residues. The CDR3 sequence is CASSYFTASREQYF. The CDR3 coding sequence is TGTGCCAGCAGTTACTTTACGGCCTCCCGGGAGCAGTACTTC.

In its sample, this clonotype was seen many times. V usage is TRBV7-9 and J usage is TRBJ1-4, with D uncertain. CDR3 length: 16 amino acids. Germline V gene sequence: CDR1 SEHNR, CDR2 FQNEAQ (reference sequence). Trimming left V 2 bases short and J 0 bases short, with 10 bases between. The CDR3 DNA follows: TGTGCCAGCAGCTTATTACCCCAGGCAACTAATGAAAAACTGTTTTTT. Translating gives CASSLLPQATNEKLFF. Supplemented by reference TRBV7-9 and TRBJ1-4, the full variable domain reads DTGVSQNPRHKITKRGQNVTFRCDPISEHNRLYWYRQTLGQGPEFLTYFQNEAQLEKSRLLSDRFSAERPKGSFSTLEIQRTEQGDSAMYLCASSLLPQATNEKLFFGSGTQLSVL.

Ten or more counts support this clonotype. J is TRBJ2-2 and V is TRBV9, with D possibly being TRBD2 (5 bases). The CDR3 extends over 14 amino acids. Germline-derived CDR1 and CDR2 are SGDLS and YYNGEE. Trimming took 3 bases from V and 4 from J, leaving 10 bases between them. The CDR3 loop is CASSGGRRTGELFF. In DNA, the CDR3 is TGTGCCAGCAGCGGCGGGCGACGCACCGGGGAGCTGTTTTTT.

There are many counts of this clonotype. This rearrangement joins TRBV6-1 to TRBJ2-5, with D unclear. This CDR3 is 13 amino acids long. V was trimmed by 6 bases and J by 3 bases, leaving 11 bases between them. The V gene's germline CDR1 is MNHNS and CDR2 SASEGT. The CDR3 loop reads CASRDLGKETQYF. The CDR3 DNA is TGTGCCAGCAGAGACTTGGGTAAAGAGACCCAGTACTTC.

The CDR3 coding sequence is TGTGCCAGCTCGCCTCAGCCAGGGTTTGAGTCGTTGGGTGGCTACACCTTC. Translating gives CASSPQPGFESLGGYTF. The V and J genes are TRBV18 and TRBJ1-2, with a weak D call TRBD1 (5 bases). This CDR3 is built from 17 residues. Trimming took off 6 bases at V and 7 bases at J, with 27 bases between the two ends. Germline V gene lookup returns CDR1 KGHSH and CDR2 LQKENI.

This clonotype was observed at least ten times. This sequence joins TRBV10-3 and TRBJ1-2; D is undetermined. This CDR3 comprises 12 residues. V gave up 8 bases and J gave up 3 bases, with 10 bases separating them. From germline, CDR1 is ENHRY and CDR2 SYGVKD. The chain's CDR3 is CAIQLSDYGYTF. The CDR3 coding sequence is TGTGCCATCCAGCTCTCGGACTATGGCTACACCTTC.

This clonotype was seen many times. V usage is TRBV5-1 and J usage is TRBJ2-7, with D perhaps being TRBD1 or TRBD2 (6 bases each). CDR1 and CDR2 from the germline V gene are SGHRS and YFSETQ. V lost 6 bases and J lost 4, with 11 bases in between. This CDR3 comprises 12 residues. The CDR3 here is CASKGGSYEQYF. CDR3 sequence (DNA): TGCGCCAGCAAGGGGGGCAGTTACGAGCAGTACTTC.

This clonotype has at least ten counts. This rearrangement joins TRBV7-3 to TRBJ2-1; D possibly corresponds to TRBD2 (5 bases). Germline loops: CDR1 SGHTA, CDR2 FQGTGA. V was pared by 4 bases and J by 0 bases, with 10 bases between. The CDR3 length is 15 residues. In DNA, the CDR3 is TGTGCCAGCAGCTCTTCTAGCACCTCCTACAATGAGCAGTTCTTC. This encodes CASSSSSTSYNEQFF.

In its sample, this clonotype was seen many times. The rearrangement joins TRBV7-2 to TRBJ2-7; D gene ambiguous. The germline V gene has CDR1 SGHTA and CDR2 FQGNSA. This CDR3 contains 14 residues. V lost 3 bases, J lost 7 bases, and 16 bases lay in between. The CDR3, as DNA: TGTGCCAGCAGCTTGGGTACTATCTTGGGGGAGCAGTACTTC. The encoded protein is CASSLGTILGEQYF.

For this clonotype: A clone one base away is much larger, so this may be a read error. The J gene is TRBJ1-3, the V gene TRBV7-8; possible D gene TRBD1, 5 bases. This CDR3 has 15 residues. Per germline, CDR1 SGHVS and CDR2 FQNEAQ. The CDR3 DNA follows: TGTGCCAGCAGCTTAGGCGCAGGGTTGGGAAAAACCATATATTTT. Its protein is CASSLGAGLGKTIYF.

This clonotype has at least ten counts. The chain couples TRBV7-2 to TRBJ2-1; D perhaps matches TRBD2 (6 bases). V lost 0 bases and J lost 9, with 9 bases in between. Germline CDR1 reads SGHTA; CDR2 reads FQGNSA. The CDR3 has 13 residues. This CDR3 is CASSLATSFEQFF. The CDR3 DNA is TGTGCCAGCAGCTTAGCCACTAGCTTTGAGCAGTTCTTC.

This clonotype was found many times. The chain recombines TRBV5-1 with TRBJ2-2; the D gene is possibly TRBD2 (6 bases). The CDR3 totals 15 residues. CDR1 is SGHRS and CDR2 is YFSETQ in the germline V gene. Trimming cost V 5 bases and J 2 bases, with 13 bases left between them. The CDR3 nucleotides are TGCGCCAGCAGATGGGCTAGCGATAACACCGGGGAGCTGTTTTTT. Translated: CASRWASDNTGELFF. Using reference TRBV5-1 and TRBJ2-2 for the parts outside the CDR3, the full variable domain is KAGVTQTPRYLIKTRGQQVTLSCSPISGHRSVSWYQQTPGQGLQFLFEYFSETQRNKGNFPGRFSGRQFSNSRSEMNVSTLELGDSALYLCASRWASDNTGELFFGEGSRLTVL.

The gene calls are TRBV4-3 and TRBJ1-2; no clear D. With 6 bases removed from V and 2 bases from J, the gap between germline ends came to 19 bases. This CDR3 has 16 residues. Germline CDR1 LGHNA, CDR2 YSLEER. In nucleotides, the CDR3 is TGCGCCAGCAGTCGTGTTGGGGTTGGGCAAAACTATGGCTACACCTTC. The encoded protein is CASSRVGVGQNYGYTF.